Shown below are 21 T cell receptor beta chains from a single sample sequenced in a study of quantifying T cell responses using KT2 cells. Overall study context: cDNA was made from DNase-treated RNA using alpha and beta constant primers.

The cDNA 3' end received a ligated oligonucleotide with a UMI. An equimolar mix of RC1.1 and RC1.2 primed the beta chain across TRBC1 and TRBC2. TCRdb reanalysed the UMI-ligation and nested PCR reads using MiXCR and keeps one entry per CDR3 protein. This table holds some 50,000 distinct CDR3 sequences, approximately 10% found once. Sequenced material: PBMCs spiked with cells of the T cell clone KT2. These TCRs come from a human donor.

In this sample, this clonotype turned up many times. This chain joins TRBV20-1 and TRBJ2-3, with D possibly TRBD2 on 6 matching bases. Germline V gene sequence: CDR1 DFQATT, CDR2 SNEGSKA (reference sequence). The ends were cut back, 3 bases at V and 1 base at J, with 11 bases in the middle. The CDR3 is 14 amino acids. CDR3: CSASSRRGTDTQYF. The CDR3 DNA is TGCAGTGCTAGTAGTAGGAGGGGCACAGATACGCAGTATTTT.

V is TRBV5-1 and J is TRBJ2-3, with D unresolved. This CDR3 is 13 amino acids long. The V end was cut by 4 bases, the J end by 6 bases, with 12 bases between. Germline CDR1 SGHRS, CDR2 YFSETQ. The DNA for the CDR3 is TGCGCCAGCAGCCGTCCTACATCGGATACGCAGTATTTT. Amino acid sequence: CASSRPTSDTQYF. Using reference TRBV5-1 and TRBJ2-3 for the parts outside the CDR3, the full variable domain is KAGVTQTPRYLIKTRGQQVTLSCSPISGHRSVSWYQQTPGQGLQFLFEYFSETQRNKGNFPGRFSGRQFSNSRSEMNVSTLELGDSALYLCASSRPTSDTQYFGPGTRLTVL.

This chain links TRBV5-1 with TRBJ2-5, with D perhaps being TRBD1 or TRBD2 (6 bases each). The CDR3 contains 15 residues. Germline V lookup: CDR1 SGHRS, CDR2 YFSETQ. V lost 6 bases to trimming and J lost 4 bases, with 19 bases between them. The CDR3 nucleotides are TGCGCCAGCACGAGGGGGTCCCTGGAGGGAGAGACCCAGTACTTC. It codes for CASTRGSLEGETQYF.

This clonotype showed up just a few times. The chain joins TRBV20-1 to TRBJ2-7; TRBD2 matches at 7 bases. V dropped 6 bases and J dropped 5; count of bases not matched to a gene: 16. The CDR3 has 15 residues. The germline CDR1 and CDR2 sequences are DFQATT and SNEGSKA (reference sequence). CDR3 protein: CSAQVGRAGRDEQYF. As DNA, the CDR3 is TGCAGTGCCCAGGTCGGGAGAGCGGGGAGGGACGAGCAGTACTTC.

In this sample, this clonotype turned up many times. V gene TRBV7-9 combines with J gene TRBJ2-5, with a possible D match to TRBD1 (6 bases). Germline V gene lookup returns CDR1 SEHNR and CDR2 FQNEAQ (reference sequence). V shed 4 bases and J shed 6 bases, with 12 bases lying between them. This CDR3 is built from 13 residues. CDR3 in DNA: TGTGCCAGCAGCTCCTGGACAGTTCAGACCCAGTACTTC. Residues: CASSSWTVQTQYF. Supplemented by reference TRBV7-9 and TRBJ2-5, the full variable domain reads DTGVSQNPRHKITKRGQNVTFRCDPISEHNRLYWYRQTLGQGPEFLTYFQNEAQLEKSRLLSDRFSAERPKGSFSTLEIQRTEQGDSAMYLCASSSWTVQTQYFGPGTRLLVL.

This rearrangement joins TRBV7-9 to TRBJ2-2; 8 bases line up with TRBD1. The CDR3 runs 17 residues. Germline trimming cut 2 bases from V and 0 bases from J; bases unmatched to any gene: 5. In germline, CDR1 is SEHNR, CDR2 FQNEAQ (reference sequence). The CDR3 loop is CASSLPDRGPNTGELFF. In DNA, the CDR3 is TGTGCCAGCAGCTTACCCGACAGGGGCCCGAACACCGGGGAGCTGTTTTTT.

This clonotype was recorded at least ten times. This chain connects TRBV5-6 to TRBJ2-3; tentatively, D is TRBD1 (5 bases). The V gene's germline CDR1 is SGHDT and CDR2 YYEEEE. The CDR3 totals 15 residues. The V end was cut by 0 bases, the J end by 4 bases, with 12 bases between. This CDR3 is CASSLGQGNPDTQYF. The CDR3 bases are TGTGCCAGCAGCTTGGGCCAGGGCAACCCAGATACGCAGTATTTT. Combining the CDR3 with reference TRBV5-6 and TRBJ2-3 gives the whole variable domain DAGVTQSPTHLIKTRGQQVTLRCSPKSGHDTVSWYQQALGQGPQFIFQYYEEEERQRGNFPDRFSGHQFPNYSSELNVNALLLGDSALYLCASSLGQGNPDTQYFGPGTRLTVL.

This clonotype has just a few counts. The V and J genes are TRBV9 and TRBJ1-1; 7 bases agree with TRBD1. Germline V CDR1 and CDR2: SGDLS, YYNGEE. V was pared by 3 bases and J by 0 bases, with 2 bases of the junction left unmatched. CDR3 size: 14 residues. The CDR3 sequence: CASSAGTVNTEAFF. The CDR3 coding sequence is TGTGCCAGCAGCGCTGGGACAGTGAACACTGAAGCTTTCTTT.

This clonotype was detected a few times. The gene calls are TRBV2 and TRBJ2-7; a possible D gene is TRBD2 (5 bases). The CDR3 loop spans 13 amino acids. V lost 7 bases, J lost 2 bases, and 12 bases lay in between. Germline CDR1 reads SNHLY; CDR2 reads FYNNEI. The CDR3 region has the DNA TGTGCCAGCATGGACTGGAACGCCTACGAGCAGTACTTC. This gives the protein CASMDWNAYEQYF.

The rearrangement joins TRBV7-2 to TRBJ1-3; 11 bases align to TRBD1. Germline CDR1 and CDR2: SGHTA and FQGNSA. The CDR3 sequence is 17 residues long. J gave up 3 bases and V 5 bases, and 9 bases lay outside the gene matches. The CDR3 sequence: CASSIGQGASGGNTIYF. CDR3 in DNA: TGTGCCAGCAGCATAGGACAGGGGGCGTCCGGTGGAAACACCATATATTTT. Supplemented by reference TRBV7-2 and TRBJ1-3, the full variable domain reads GAGVSQSPSNKVTEKGKDVELRCDPISGHTALYWYRQSLGQGLEFLIYFQGNSAPDKSGLPSDRFSAERTGGSVSTLTIQRTQQEDSAVYLCASSIGQGASGGNTIYFGEGSWLTVV.

The V gene is TRBV5-8, the J gene TRBJ2-3, with D maybe TRBD1 (6 bases). V was cut by 2 bases and J by 5 bases, with 12 bases left in between. The V gene's germline CDR1 is SGHTS and CDR2 YDEGEE. This CDR3 has 14 amino acids. In DNA, the CDR3 is TGTGCCAGCAGCTTCTGGGGGCAGAGAGATACGCAGTATTTT. Amino acid sequence: CASSFWGQRDTQYF.

The J gene is TRBJ2-7, the V gene TRBV7-2; maybe TRBD1 (6 bases). Trimming took 4 bases from V and 7 from J, leaving 17 bases between them. This CDR3 comprises 14 residues. Germline V lookup: CDR1 SGHTA, CDR2 FQGNSA. This chain's CDR3 is CASSSGAGVAEQYF. The DNA of the CDR3 is TGTGCCAGCAGCTCTGGGGCAGGGGTCGCGGAGCAGTACTTC.

This clonotype was detected a few times. V is TRBV6-1 and J is TRBJ1-1; 8 bases map to TRBD1. Losses at the gene ends were 6 bases for V and 1 base for J; bases not matched to a gene: 4. The CDR3 loop spans 14 amino acids. CDR1 MNHNS and CDR2 SASEGT come from the germline V gene. CDR3 sequence (DNA): TGTGCCAGCAGGACGGACAGGGCGAACACTGAAGCTTTCTTT. Its protein is CASRTDRANTEAFF.

A few counts support this clonotype. This chain uses TRBV2 with TRBJ2-3; 9 nucleotides align to TRBD2. The CDR3 sequence is 15 residues long. CDR1 and CDR2 from the germline V gene are SNHLY and FYNNEI. Trimming took 5 bases from V and 8 from J; bases not matched to a gene: 11. The CDR3 sequence is CASSPTSGGRGTQYF. DNA for the CDR3: TGTGCCAGCAGTCCGACTAGCGGAGGGCGCGGTACGCAGTATTTT.

The rearrangement uses TRBV5-1 and TRBJ1-5; D uncertain. The CDR3 has 13 amino acids. Germline V gene data show CDR1 as SGHRS and CDR2 as YFSETQ. The V gene lost 0 bases and the J gene lost 5 bases, with 6 bases spanning the gap. The CDR3 DNA follows: TGCGCCAGCAGCTTGGAGTCTGATCAGCCCCAGCATTTT. Amino acids: CASSLESDQPQHF. Looking up the rest from reference TRBV5-1 and TRBJ1-5 gives the full variable domain: KAGVTQTPRYLIKTRGQQVTLSCSPISGHRSVSWYQQTPGQGLQFLFEYFSETQRNKGNFPGRFSGRQFSNSRSEMNVSTLELGDSALYLCASSLESDQPQHFGDGTRLSIL.

This clonotype was picked up many times. CDR3 DNA: TGTGCCACCAGCCCCGAACCAGACCTCTACGAGCAGTACTTC. This sequence encodes CATSPEPDLYEQYF. This chain uses TRBV15 with TRBJ2-7, with no clear D. V lost 5 bases to trimming and J lost 3 bases, with 14 bases between them. The CDR3 sequence is 14 residues long. Germline V gene sequence: CDR1 LNHNV, CDR2 YYDKDF (reference sequence).

This clonotype was seen just once. V gene TRBV30 combines with J gene TRBJ1-3; 7 nucleotides align to TRBD1. Germline-derived CDR1 and CDR2 are GTSNPN and SVGIG (reference sequence). The CDR3 extends over 15 amino acids. J lost 2 bases, V lost 2 bases, and 6 bases had no gene match. The CDR3 DNA sequence: TGTGCCTGGAGTACCGACAGGGCGGCTGGAAACACCATATATTTT. This codes for CAWSTDRAAGNTIYF. Based on the CDR3 plus reference TRBV30 and TRBJ1-3, the full variable domain is SQTIHQWPATLVQPVGSPLSLECTVEGTSNPNLYWYRQAAGRGLQLLFYSVGIGQISSEVPQNLSASRPQDRQFILSSKKLLLSDSGFYLCAWSTDRAAGNTIYFGEGSWLTVV.

This clonotype was counted many times. The chain combines TRBV6-6 with TRBJ2-4, with 7 bases aligning to TRBD1. With 6 bases clipped from V and 2 bases from J, the junction kept 7 bases outside the gene matches. Germline CDR1 and CDR2: MNHNY and SVGAGI (reference sequence). CDR3 length: 15 residues. The CDR3 reads CASSPLTGPKNIQYF. The CDR3 DNA reads TGTGCCAGCAGCCCCTTGACAGGGCCCAAAAACATTCAGTACTTC.

The gene calls are TRBV6-5 and TRBJ1-1; D is perhaps TRBD1 (6 bases). The ends were cut back, 5 bases at V and 6 bases at J, with 16 bases in the middle. CDR1 MNHEY and CDR2 SVGAGI come from the germline V gene. The CDR3 sequence is 14 residues long. DNA of the CDR3: TGTGCCAGCAGTGCCTATGCGGGGGGCGCTGAAGCTTTCTTT. Translated: CASSAYAGGAEAFF.

In its sample, this clonotype was seen a few times. The rearrangement joins TRBV3-1 to TRBJ1-3; no definite D call. Trimming pared 1 base from V and 8 bases from J, leaving 9 bases between. The CDR3 totals 13 residues. In germline, CDR1 is LGHDT, CDR2 YNNKEL (reference sequence). CDR3: CASSQAVQDTIYF. CDR3 bases: TGTGCCAGCAGCCAAGCCGTTCAGGACACCATATATTTT.

V usage is TRBV27 and J usage is TRBJ2-7; TRBD1 matches 11 bases. V gave up 5 bases and J gave up 5 bases; unmatched junction bases: 11. Germline V lookup: CDR1 MNHEY, CDR2 SMNVEV (reference sequence). This CDR3 contains 16 residues. The CDR3 nucleotides are TGTGCCAGCAGTCCTAGGACAGGGGGCTGGTACAACGAGCAGTACTTC. Its protein is CASSPRTGGWYNEQYF.